This T cell receptor beta chain emerged from a study of blood T cell repertoires in COVID-19. Study-level information: The United States, Italy and Spain provided the acute and convalescent COVID-19 samples. T cells, B-cell-depleted T cells, or PBMCs provided the cDNA or gDNA that served as material.

Original methodology: From reference gene primer amplification, estimates of nucleated cell counts were derived. The repertoire was sequenced with immunoSEQ multiplex PCR; TCRdb's copy has only in-frame clones and lacks some. Clone size and the V and J calls come from that table; the DNA yielded D and trimming. The data contain roughly 230,000 clones, 89% of them singletons. In germline, CDR1 is LNHDA, CDR2 SQIVND (reference sequence). The V and J ends lost 5 bases and 7 bases, in that order; junction bases with no gene match: 8. The CDR3 contains 14 residues. This receptor was obtained from a woman aged 40 to 55 who had recovered from COVID-19. This chain links TRBV19 with TRBJ1-5, with 7 bases aligning to TRBD1. The sample was peripheral blood. The CDR3: CASSPGQAVQPQHF. Here the CDR3 DNA reads TGTGCCAGTAGTCCCGGACAGGCAGTACAGCCCCAGCATTTT.